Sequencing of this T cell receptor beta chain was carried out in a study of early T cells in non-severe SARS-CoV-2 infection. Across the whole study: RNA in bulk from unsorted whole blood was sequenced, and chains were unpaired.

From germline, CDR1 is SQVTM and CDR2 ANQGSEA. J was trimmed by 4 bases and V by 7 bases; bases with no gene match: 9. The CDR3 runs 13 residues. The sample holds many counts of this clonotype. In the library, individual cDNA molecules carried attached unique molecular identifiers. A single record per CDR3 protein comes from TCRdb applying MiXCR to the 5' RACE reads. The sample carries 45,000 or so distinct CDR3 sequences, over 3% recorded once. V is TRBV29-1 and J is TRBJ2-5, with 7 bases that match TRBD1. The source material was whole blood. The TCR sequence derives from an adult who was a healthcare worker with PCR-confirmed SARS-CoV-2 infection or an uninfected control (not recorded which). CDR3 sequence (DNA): TGCAGCGCCATGAGACAGGGACGAGAGACCCAGTACTTC. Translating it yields CSAMRQGRETQYF.